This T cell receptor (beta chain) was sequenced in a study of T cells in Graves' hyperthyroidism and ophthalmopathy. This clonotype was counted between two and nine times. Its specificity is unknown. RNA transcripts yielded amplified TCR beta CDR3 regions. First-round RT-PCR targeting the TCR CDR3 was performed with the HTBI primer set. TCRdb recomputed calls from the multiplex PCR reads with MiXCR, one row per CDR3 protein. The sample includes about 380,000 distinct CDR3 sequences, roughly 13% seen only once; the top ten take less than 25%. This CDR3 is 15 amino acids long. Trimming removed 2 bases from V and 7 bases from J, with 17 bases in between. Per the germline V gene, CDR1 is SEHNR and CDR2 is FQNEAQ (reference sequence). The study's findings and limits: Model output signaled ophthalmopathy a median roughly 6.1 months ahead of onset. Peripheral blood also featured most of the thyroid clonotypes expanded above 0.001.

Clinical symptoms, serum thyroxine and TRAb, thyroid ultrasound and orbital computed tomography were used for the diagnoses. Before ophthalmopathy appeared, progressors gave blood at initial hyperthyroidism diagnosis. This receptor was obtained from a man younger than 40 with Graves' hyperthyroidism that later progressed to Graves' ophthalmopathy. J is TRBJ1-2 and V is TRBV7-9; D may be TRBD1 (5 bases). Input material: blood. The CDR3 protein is CASSLTPLGASGYTF. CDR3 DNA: TGTGCCAGCAGCTTAACCCCGTTAGGGGCGAGTGGCTACACCTTC.